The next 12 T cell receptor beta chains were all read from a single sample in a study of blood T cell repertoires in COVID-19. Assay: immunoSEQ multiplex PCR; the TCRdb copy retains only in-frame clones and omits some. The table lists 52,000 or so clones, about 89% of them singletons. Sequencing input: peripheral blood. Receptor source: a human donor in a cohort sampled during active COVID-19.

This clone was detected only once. The CDR3 here is CASSASGRGNEQFF. The CDR3 bases are TGTGCCAGCAGCGCTAGCGGGAGGGGCAATGAGCAGTTCTTC. V is TRBV7-7 and J is TRBJ2-1; 12 nucleotides match TRBD2. Germline CDR1 and CDR2: SSHAT and FNYEAQ (reference sequence). Trimming at V came to 5 bases and at J to 6 bases, leaving 2 bases not matched to a gene. This CDR3 has 14 amino acids.

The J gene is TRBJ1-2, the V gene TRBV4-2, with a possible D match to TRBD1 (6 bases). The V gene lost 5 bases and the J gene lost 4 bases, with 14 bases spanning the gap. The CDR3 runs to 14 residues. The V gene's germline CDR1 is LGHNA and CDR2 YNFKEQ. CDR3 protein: CASSDLGGSYGYTF. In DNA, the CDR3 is TGTGCCAGCAGCGATTTAGGGGGAAGCTATGGCTACACCTTC.

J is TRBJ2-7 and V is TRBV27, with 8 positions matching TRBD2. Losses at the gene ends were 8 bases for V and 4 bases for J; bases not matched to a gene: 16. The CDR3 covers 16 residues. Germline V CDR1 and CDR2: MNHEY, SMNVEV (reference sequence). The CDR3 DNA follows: TGTGCCAGCTCTGCGGGGGGTCTGCCCCTTAAATACGAGCAGTACTTC. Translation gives CASSAGGLPLKYEQYF.

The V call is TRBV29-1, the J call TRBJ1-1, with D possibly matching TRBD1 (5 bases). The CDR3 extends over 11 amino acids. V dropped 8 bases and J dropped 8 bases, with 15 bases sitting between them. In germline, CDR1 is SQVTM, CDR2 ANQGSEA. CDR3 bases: TGCAGCCTTGGAAGGGGCGGAGAAGCTTTCTTT. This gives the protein CSLGRGGEAFF.

CDR3 amino acids: CASSLVTSGANEQFF. The CDR3 nucleotides are TGCGCCAGCAGCTTGGTTACTAGCGGGGCTAATGAGCAGTTCTTC. The chain couples TRBV5-1 to TRBJ2-1, with 10 bases matching TRBD2. V lost 0 bases to trimming and J lost 7 bases; unmatched junction nucleotides: 4. This CDR3 is 15 amino acids long. Per the germline V gene, CDR1 is SGHRS and CDR2 is YFSETQ.

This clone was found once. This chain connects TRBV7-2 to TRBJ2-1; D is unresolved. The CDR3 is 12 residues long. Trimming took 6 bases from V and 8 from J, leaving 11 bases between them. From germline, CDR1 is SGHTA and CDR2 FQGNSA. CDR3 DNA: TGTGCCAGCAGTCTAGGCCGCCATGAGCAGTTCTTC. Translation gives CASSLGRHEQFF.

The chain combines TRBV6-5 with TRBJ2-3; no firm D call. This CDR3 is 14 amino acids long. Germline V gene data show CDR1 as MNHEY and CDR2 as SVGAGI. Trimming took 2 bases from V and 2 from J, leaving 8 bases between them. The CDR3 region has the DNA TGTGCCAGCAGTTACCAACAGTACACAGATACGCAGTATTTT. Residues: CASSYQQYTDTQYF.

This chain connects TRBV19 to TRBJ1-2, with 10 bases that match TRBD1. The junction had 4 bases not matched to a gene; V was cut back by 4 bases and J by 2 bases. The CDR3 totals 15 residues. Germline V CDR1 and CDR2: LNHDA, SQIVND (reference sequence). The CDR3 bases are TGTGCCAGTAGTACCGGGACAGGGGCAAACTATGGCTACACCTTC. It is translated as CASSTGTGANYGYTF.

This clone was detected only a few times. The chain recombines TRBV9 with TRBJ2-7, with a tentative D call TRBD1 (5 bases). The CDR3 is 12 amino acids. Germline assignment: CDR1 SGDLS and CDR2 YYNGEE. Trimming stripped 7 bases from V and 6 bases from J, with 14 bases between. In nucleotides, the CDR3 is TGTGCCAGCGGGGCAGGGCTGAGCGAGCAGTACTTC. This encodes CASGAGLSEQYF.

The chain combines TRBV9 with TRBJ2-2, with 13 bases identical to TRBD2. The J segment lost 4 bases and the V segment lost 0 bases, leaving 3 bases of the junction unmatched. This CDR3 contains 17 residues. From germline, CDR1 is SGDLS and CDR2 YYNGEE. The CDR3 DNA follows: TGTGCCAGCAGCGTAGGGGGGACTAGCGGGACCACCGGGGAGCTGTTTTTT. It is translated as CASSVGGTSGTTGELFF.

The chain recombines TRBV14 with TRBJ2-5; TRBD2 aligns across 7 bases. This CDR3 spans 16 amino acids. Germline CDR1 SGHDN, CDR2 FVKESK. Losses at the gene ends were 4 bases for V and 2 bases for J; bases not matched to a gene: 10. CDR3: CASSPRSGARQETQYF. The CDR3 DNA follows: TGTGCCAGCAGCCCCCGGAGCGGGGCCAGACAAGAGACCCAGTACTTC. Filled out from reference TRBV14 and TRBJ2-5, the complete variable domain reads EAGVTQFPSHSVIEKGQTVTLRCDPISGHDNLYWYRRVMGKEIKFLLHFVKESKQDESGMPNNRFLAERTGGTYSTLKVQPAELEDSGVYFCASSPRSGARQETQYFGPGTRLLVL.

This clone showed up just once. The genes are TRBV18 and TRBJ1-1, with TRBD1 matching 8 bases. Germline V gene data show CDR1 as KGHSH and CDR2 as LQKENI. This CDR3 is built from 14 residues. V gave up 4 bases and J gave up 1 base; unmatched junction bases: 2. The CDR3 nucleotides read TGTGCCAGCTCACGGGGACAGGCGAACACTGAAGCTTTCTTT. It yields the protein CASSRGQANTEAFF.